Each of the 7 T cell receptor beta chains below was sequenced from the same sample in a study of blood T cells in healthy people across ages. Primers used in a second PCR of roughly 6 to 11 cycles were a sample-barcoded 5' primer and a J-beta primer mix. TCRdb processed the 5' RACE reads anew with MiXCR; each CDR3 protein has one entry. The table lists 800,000 or so distinct CDR3 sequences, around half of them singletons, with roughly 20% in the top ten. Sequencing was performed on blood. The receptors originated from a man aged 80 or over in good health.

This rearrangement joins TRBV29-1 to TRBJ2-1; 7 bases map to TRBD2. The CDR3 loop spans 16 amino acids. Unmatched junction bases numbered 8, after V lost 3 bases and J lost 0 bases. Germline lookup yields CDR1 SQVTM and CDR2 ANQGSEA. The CDR3 spells CSVDWAGVTSYNEQFF. For the CDR3, the DNA is TGCAGCGTTGATTGGGCGGGAGTCACCTCCTACAATGAGCAGTTCTTC.

This clonotype was counted between two and nine times. The V gene is TRBV4-3, the J gene TRBJ2-3; tentatively, D is TRBD2 (6 bases). The V and J ends lost 1 base and 1 base respectively, with 9 bases between them. The germline V gene has CDR1 LGHNA and CDR2 YSLEER. The CDR3 runs to 15 residues. Written as DNA, the CDR3 is TGCGCCAGCAGCCAAGGATGGGGGGGCACAGATACGCAGTATTTT. This codes for CASSQGWGGTDTQYF.

This clonotype was seen ten or more times. The chain uses TRBV20-1 and TRBJ2-3; the match to TRBD2 covers 8 bases. The CDR3 consists of 13 residues. The V segment lost 4 bases and the J segment 5 bases; nucleotides outside the gene matches: 5. Germline V gives CDR1 DFQATT, CDR2 SNEGSKA (reference sequence). CDR3 DNA: TGCAGTGCTAAAGCGGGAGCGGTAGATACGCAGTATTTT. This encodes CSAKAGAVDTQYF.

The CDR3 DNA follows: TGCGCCAGCAGCTCGCACAGGGGGACGAAGGCTGAAGCTTTCTTT. It encodes CASSSHRGTKAEAFF. The rearrangement joins TRBV5-1 to TRBJ1-1; TRBD1 matches 8 bases. Germline lookup yields CDR1 SGHRS and CDR2 YFSETQ. This CDR3 is built from 15 residues. V trimming: 3 bases; J trimming: 6 bases; junction bases outside the gene matches: 10.

This clonotype was seen ten or more times. The genes are TRBV4-2 and TRBJ2-7; 10 bases align to TRBD2. Germline lookup yields CDR1 LGHNA and CDR2 YNFKEQ. The CDR3 has 14 amino acids. Losses at the gene ends were 4 bases for V and 3 bases for J; bases not matched to a gene: 3. Written as DNA, the CDR3 is TGTGCCAGCAGCCGCGTAGCGGGAGGCTACGAGCAGTACTTC. Translation: CASSRVAGGYEQYF.

The chain recombines TRBV7-2 with TRBJ1-2; D may be TRBD1 (6 bases). CDR1 and CDR2 from the germline V gene are SGHTA and FQGNSA. The ends were cut back, 5 bases at V and 8 bases at J, with 18 bases in the middle. The CDR3 is 14 residues long. CDR3 in amino acids: CASSGTNRALGYTF. The CDR3 nucleotides are TGTGCCAGCAGCGGAACGAACAGGGCCTTGGGCTACACCTTC. Full variable domain (missing parts from reference TRBV7-2 and TRBJ1-2): GAGVSQSPSNKVTEKGKDVELRCDPISGHTALYWYRQSLGQGLEFLIYFQGNSAPDKSGLPSDRFSAERTGGSVSTLTIQRTQQEDSAVYLCASSGTNRALGYTFGSGTRLTVV.

The gene calls are TRBV4-2 and TRBJ2-1, with 9 bases fitting TRBD2. This CDR3 comprises 15 residues. The V segment lost 0 bases and the J segment 7 bases; nucleotides outside the gene matches: 4. The germline gives CDR1 LGHNA, CDR2 YNFKEQ. The CDR3 is CASSQEGLARNEQFF. CDR3 nucleotide sequence: TGTGCCAGCAGCCAAGAAGGACTAGCGAGGAATGAGCAGTTCTTC.